The 11 T cell receptor beta chains in this list originate from one sample, sequenced in a study of blood T cell repertoires in COVID-19. Data came from immunoSEQ multiplex PCR; TCRdb stores just in-frame clones and leaves some out. Among approximately 170,000 clones, 89% were seen once, and the ten largest hold 1.5% to 2%. The sequenced material came from peripheral blood. These receptors were taken from a man aged 18 to 35 who had recovered from COVID-19.

The chain couples TRBV7-2 to TRBJ1-1; 7 bases map to TRBD1. The junction had 11 bases not matched to a gene; V was cut back by 5 bases and J by 5 bases. This CDR3 has 15 amino acids. CDR1 is SGHTA, CDR2 FQGNSA, per germline. CDR3 nucleotide sequence: TGTGCCAGCAGCCGCCTGCAGGGGGTACTAACTGAAGCTTTCTTT. It is translated as CASSRLQGVLTEAFF.

The V gene is TRBV7-6, the J gene TRBJ2-4; D remains unclear. Germline V lookup: CDR1 SGHVS, CDR2 FNYEAQ. The ends were cut back, 4 bases at V and 6 bases at J, with 10 bases in the middle. The length of the CDR3 is 13 residues. The CDR3 DNA is TGTGCCAGCAGCTCAAGACACCTAAACATTCAGTACTTC. Translated: CASSSRHLNIQYF.

This clone has only a few counts. The chain uses TRBV3-1 (or the pseudogene TRBV3-2) and TRBJ2-2, with a tentative D call TRBD1 (6 bases). The germline V and J ends were trimmed by 7 bases and 1 base, with 13 bases remaining between them. This CDR3 is 15 amino acids long. Germline V gives CDR1 LGHDT, CDR2 YNNKEL (reference sequence). In nucleotides, the CDR3 is TGTGCCAGCACAGGGGCCAGCAGGAACACCGGGGAGCTGTTTTTT. This translates into CASTGASRNTGELFF.

The rearrangement uses TRBV7-4 and TRBJ2-1; D unclear. CDR3 size: 14 residues. Germline lookup yields CDR1 SGHVT and CDR2 SQSDAQ. V lost 6 bases and J lost 0, with 9 bases in between. CDR3 sequence (DNA): TGTGCCAGCAGTTTGAGGATCTCCTACAATGAGCAGTTCTTC. It encodes CASSLRISYNEQFF.

CDR3 sequence (DNA): TGCAGCGTTTCCAGATATAGCGGGAGCGGCTACAATGAGCAGTTCTTC. This encodes CSVSRYSGSGYNEQFF. J is TRBJ2-1 and V is TRBV29-1; 9 bases agree with TRBD2. The CDR3 extends over 16 amino acids. CDR1 is SQVTM and CDR2 is ANQGSEA in the germline V gene. J was trimmed by 3 bases and V by 5 bases; bases with no gene match: 11.

The V call is TRBV18, the J call TRBJ2-7, with D possibly matching TRBD2 (6 bases). Germline V gene data show CDR1 as KGHSH and CDR2 as LQKENI. V was pared by 2 bases and J by 7 bases, with 12 bases between. This CDR3 comprises 13 residues. The CDR3 region is CASSPSQAGEQYF. In DNA, the CDR3 is TGTGCCAGCTCACCATCTCAGGCGGGAGAGCAGTACTTC.

The rearrangement joins TRBV7-2 to TRBJ1-4, with D possibly being TRBD1 (6 bases). Germline CDR1 is SGHTA and CDR2 is FQGNSA. With 6 bases removed from V and 6 bases from J, the gap between germline ends came to 14 bases. This CDR3 comprises 14 residues. CDR3 DNA: TGTGCCAGCAGTCCCCGGCCAGGGGATGAAAAACTGTTTTTT. As protein: CASSPRPGDEKLFF.

The gene calls are TRBV5-6 and TRBJ2-7, with TRBD1 matching 9 bases. Per germline, CDR1 SGHDT and CDR2 YYEEEE. The CDR3 length is 15 residues. V dropped 7 bases and J dropped 0; count of bases not matched to a gene: 8. The CDR3 nucleotides are TGTGCCAGCGAGGGACAGGGCCGATCCTCCTACGAGCAGTACTTC. It encodes CASEGQGRSSYEQYF.

The V and J genes are TRBV13 and TRBJ1-4; TRBD1 agrees at 9 bases. The V gene end was trimmed by 3 bases and the J gene end by 6 bases; junction bases not matched to a gene: 5. The CDR3 runs to 15 residues. Looked up from germline, CDR1 is PRHDT and CDR2 is FYEKMQ (reference sequence). The CDR3 region is CASSFGTGLHEKLFF. The CDR3 DNA reads as TGTGCCAGCAGCTTCGGGACAGGGCTACATGAAAAACTGTTTTTT.

This clone was seen a few times. The chain combines TRBV5-4 with TRBJ1-1; the match to TRBD1 covers 7 bases. The length of the CDR3 is 15 residues. Germline assignment: CDR1 SGHNT and CDR2 YYREEE (reference sequence). J was trimmed by 3 bases and V by 4 bases; bases with no gene match: 9. The CDR3 coding sequence is TGTGCCAGCAGCCCTAAGGGACAGTCTCACACTGAAGCTTTCTTT. Translation gives CASSPKGQSHTEAFF.

The chain has TRBV29-1 and TRBJ2-1; TRBD2 agrees at 10 bases. CDR3 size: 14 residues. The germline V gene encodes CDR1 SQVTM and CDR2 ANQGSEA. J lost 9 bases, V lost 7 bases, and 12 bases had no gene match. As DNA, the CDR3 is TGCAGCGCTCTTACTAGCGGGATAGGGGGTGAGCAGTTCTTC. Amino acids: CSALTSGIGGEQFF.